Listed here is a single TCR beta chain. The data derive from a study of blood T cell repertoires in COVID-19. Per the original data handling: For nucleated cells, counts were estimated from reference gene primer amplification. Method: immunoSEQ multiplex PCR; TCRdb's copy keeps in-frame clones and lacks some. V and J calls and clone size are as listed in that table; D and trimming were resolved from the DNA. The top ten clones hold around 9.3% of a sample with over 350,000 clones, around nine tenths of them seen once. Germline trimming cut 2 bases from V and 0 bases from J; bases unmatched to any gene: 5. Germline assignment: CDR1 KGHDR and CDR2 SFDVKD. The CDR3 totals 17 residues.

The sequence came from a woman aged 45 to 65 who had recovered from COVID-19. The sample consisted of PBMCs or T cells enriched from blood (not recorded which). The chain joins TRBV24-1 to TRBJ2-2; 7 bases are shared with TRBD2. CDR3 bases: TGTGCCACCAGTGATTCCCGGGGAGGGACGAACACCGGGGAGCTGTTTTTT. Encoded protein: CATSDSRGGTNTGELFF.